Below, 2 T cell receptor beta chains from the same sample are listed, as sequenced in a study of blood T cells in healthy people across ages. Together with a sample-barcoded 5' primer, a J-beta primer mix was included in a second PCR lasting about 6 to 11 cycles. A single record per CDR3 protein comes from TCRdb applying MiXCR to the 5' RACE reads. The data show roughly 1.4 million distinct CDR3 sequences, with 59% seen just once and over 5% held by the top ten. Sequenced material: blood. Receptors originate from a man aged 18 to 29 in good health.

The V call is TRBV2, the J call TRBJ2-1, with D tentatively TRBD2 (6 bases). CDR1 is SNHLY and CDR2 is FYNNEI in the germline V gene. CDR3 length equals 15 residues. Deletions cut 6 bases from V and 6 bases from J, with 18 bases between. This chain's CDR3 is CASRKTGLPPNEQFF. For the CDR3, the DNA is TGTGCCAGCAGGAAAACGGGACTCCCTCCCAATGAGCAGTTCTTC.

The chain has TRBV29-1 and TRBJ2-7, with 12 bases matching TRBD2. This CDR3 comprises 16 residues. Trimming at V came to 2 bases and at J to 7 bases, leaving 12 bases not matched to a gene. Germline V CDR1 and CDR2: SQVTM, ANQGSEA. The chain's CDR3 is CSVERTSGVGGNEQYF. The CDR3 nucleotides are TGCAGCGTTGAAAGGACTAGCGGGGTTGGGGGCAATGAGCAGTACTTC.